This TCR beta chain was recovered during a study of cytomegalovirus exposure and HLA in healthy donors. Donors came from a validation cohort of 95 to 150 subjects, distinct from the first 666-subject cohort. This clone was counted between two and nine times. What it recognizes is unknown. Whole-study results and caveats: Most TCR sequences were seen very rarely across donors, but some public TCRs occurred in many.

The data were produced by immunoSEQ multiplex PCR, yet TCRdb's version contains in-frame clones alone and is incomplete. The profile shows under 200,000 clones, around nine tenths of them singletons. This CDR3 spans 14 amino acids. V was cut by 3 bases and J by 1 base, with 10 bases left in between. Germline V CDR1 and CDR2: MNHEY, SMNVEV (reference sequence). This clonotype originated in a man aged 18 to 30 in good health and CMV-seropositive. The sequencing sample was made of PBMCs. The rearrangement links TRBV27 to TRBJ2-7; perhaps TRBD2 as D (6 bases). The CDR3 sequence: CASSFRGNSYEQYF. CDR3 DNA: TGTGCCAGCAGTTTTCGCGGGAATTCCTACGAGCAGTACTTC.